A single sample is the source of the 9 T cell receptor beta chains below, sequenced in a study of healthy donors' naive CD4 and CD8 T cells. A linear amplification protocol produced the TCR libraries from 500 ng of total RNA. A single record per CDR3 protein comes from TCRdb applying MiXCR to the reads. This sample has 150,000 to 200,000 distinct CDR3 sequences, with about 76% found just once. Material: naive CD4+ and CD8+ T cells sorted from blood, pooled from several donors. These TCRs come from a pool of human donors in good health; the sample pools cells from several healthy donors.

CDR3 region: CASSYEGGRANDEQYF. CDR3 sequence (DNA): TGTGCCAGCAGTTACGAAGGGGGCCGCGCCAACGACGAGCAGTACTTC. V is TRBV6-5 and J is TRBJ2-7, with 7 bases matching TRBD1. Losses at the gene ends were 2 bases for V and 5 bases for J; bases not matched to a gene: 12. CDR3 length: 16 amino acids. CDR1 is MNHEY, CDR2 SVGAGI, per germline.

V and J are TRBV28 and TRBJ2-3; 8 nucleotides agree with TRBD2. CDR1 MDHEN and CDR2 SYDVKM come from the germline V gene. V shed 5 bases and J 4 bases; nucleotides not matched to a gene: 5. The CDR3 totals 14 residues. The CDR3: CASSSGSVADTQYF. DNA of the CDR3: TGTGCCAGCAGTAGCGGGAGCGTGGCAGATACGCAGTATTTT.

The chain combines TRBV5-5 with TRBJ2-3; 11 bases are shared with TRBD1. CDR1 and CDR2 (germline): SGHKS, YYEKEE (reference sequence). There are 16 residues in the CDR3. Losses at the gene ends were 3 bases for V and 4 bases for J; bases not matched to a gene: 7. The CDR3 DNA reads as TGTGCCAGCAGCTGGGGGACAGGGGGTCCGCCAGATACGCAGTATTTT. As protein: CASSWGTGGPPDTQYF.

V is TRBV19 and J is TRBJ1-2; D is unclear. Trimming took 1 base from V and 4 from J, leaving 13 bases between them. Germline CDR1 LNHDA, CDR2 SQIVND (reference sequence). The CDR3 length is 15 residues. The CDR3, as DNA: TGTGCCAGTAGTATAGGCGACGGTGATACCTATGGCTACACCTTC. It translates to CASSIGDGDTYGYTF.

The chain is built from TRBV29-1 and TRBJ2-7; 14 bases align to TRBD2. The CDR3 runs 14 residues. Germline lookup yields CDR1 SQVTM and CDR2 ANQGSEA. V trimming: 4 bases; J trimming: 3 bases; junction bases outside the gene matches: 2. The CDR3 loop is CSVVTSGRDYEQYF. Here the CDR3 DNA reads TGCAGCGTTGTGACTAGCGGGAGGGACTACGAGCAGTACTTC.

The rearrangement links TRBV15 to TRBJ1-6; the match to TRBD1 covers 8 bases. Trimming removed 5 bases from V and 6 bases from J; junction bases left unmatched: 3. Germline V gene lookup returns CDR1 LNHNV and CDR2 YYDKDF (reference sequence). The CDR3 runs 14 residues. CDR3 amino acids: CATSGTGSNSPLHF. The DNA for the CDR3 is TGTGCCACCAGCGGGACAGGCAGTAATTCACCCCTCCACTTT.

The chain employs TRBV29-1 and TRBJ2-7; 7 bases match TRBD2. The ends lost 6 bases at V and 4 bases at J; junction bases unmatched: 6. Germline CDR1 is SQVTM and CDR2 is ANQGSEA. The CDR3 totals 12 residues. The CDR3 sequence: CSVAGAKYEQYF. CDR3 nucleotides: TGCAGCGTGGCGGGAGCCAAGTACGAGCAGTACTTC.

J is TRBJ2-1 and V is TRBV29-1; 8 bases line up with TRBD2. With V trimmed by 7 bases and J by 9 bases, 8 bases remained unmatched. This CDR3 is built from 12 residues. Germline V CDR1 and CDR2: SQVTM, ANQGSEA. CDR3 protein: CSAEGLVFEQFF. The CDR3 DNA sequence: TGCAGCGCGGAGGGACTAGTCTTTGAGCAGTTCTTC.

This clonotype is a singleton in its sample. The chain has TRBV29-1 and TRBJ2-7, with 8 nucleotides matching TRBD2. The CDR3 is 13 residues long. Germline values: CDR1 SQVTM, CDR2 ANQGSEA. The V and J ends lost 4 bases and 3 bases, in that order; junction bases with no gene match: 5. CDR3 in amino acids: CSVGSGSDYEQYF. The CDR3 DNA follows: TGCAGCGTTGGGAGCGGGAGTGACTACGAGCAGTACTTC.